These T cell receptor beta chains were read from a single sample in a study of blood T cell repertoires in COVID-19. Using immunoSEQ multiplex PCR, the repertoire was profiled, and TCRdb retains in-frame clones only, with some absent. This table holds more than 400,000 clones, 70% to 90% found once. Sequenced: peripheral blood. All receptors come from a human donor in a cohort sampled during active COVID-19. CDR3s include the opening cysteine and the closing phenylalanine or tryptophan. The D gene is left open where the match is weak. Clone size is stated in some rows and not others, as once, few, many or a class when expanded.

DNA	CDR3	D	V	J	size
TGCGCCAGCAGCCATGTAGGAGATGAGCAGTTCTTC	CASSHVGDEQFF	-	TRBV4-1	TRBJ2-1	-
TGTGCCAGCAGTCCCCCGGGACAGGGAACCTACGAGCAGTACTTC	CASSPPGQGTYEQYF	TRBD1	TRBV6-5	TRBJ2-7	-
TGTGCCTGGAGTGTTCGGAGTTACGAGCAGTACTTC	CAWSVRSYEQYF	-	TRBV30	TRBJ2-7	-
TGTGCCAGCAGTAGCGGGGGTCCTATCGAGACCCAGTACTTC	CASSSGGPIETQYF	TRBD2	TRBV28	TRBJ2-5	-
TGTGCCACTGAGGTGTCAGGGTTATTCACCCTCCACTTT	CATEVSGLFTLHF	-	TRBV28	TRBJ1-6	-
TGTGCCAGCAGAAACACTCAGGGGGCACGGAGTGAAGCTTTCTTT	CASRNTQGARSEAFF	TRBD1	TRBV5-5	TRBJ1-1	-
TGTGCCAGCAGCTTGGGACAGAACAGGTGGCGAGAGACCCAGTACTTC	CASSLGQNRWRETQYF	-	TRBV5-4	TRBJ2-5	-
TGTGCCAGCAGCCACACAGGAAGTTCTGGAAACACCATATATTTT	CASSHTGSSGNTIYF	-	TRBV3-1/TRBV3-2	TRBJ1-3	-
TGTGCCATCAGGAGACAGGGGGACACTGAAGCTTTCTTT	CAIRRQGDTEAFF	TRBD1	TRBV10-3	TRBJ1-1	-
TGTGCCAGCAGCGTAAGGGACAGGGGCTCCCAAGAGACCCAGTACTTC	CASSVRDRGSQETQYF	TRBD1	TRBV9	TRBJ2-5	-
TGTGCCAGCAGCCAAGAATCGGGACTCGGCACAGATACGCAGTATTTT	CASSQESGLGTDTQYF	-	TRBV14	TRBJ2-3	-
TGTGCCAGCAGTTACATTGGACAGGGGGCCTACAATGAGCAGTTCTTC	CASSYIGQGAYNEQFF	TRBD1	TRBV6-5	TRBJ2-1	-
TGTGCCAGCTCACCCCCGTCCAGGGGCGAGCAGTACTTC	CASSPPSRGEQYF	-	TRBV18	TRBJ2-7	-
TGTGCCAGCACCGGACAGGGGGGTTCCTACGAGCAGTACTTC	CASTGQGGSYEQYF	TRBD1	TRBV6-5	TRBJ2-7	-
TGTGCCAGCATGGAGGATCCTAATGAAAAACTGTTTTTT	CASMEDPNEKLFF	-	TRBV12-3/TRBV12-4	TRBJ1-4	-
TGTGCCAGCAGTTTAAGAGACACGAGCTACGAGCAGTACTTC	CASSLRDTSYEQYF	-	TRBV28	TRBJ2-7	-
TGCAGCGCCCGGTGGGAGGTAGCTTTCTTT	CSARWEVAFF	-	TRBV29-1	TRBJ1-1	-
TGTGCCAGCAGACCGGGAGGCTCCTACGAGCAGTACTTC	CASRPGGSYEQYF	TRBD2	TRBV11-1	TRBJ2-7	-
TGTGCCAGTAGTACTTCCCCTTTTCAGGCCTACTATGGCTACACCTTC	CASSTSPFQAYYGYTF	-	TRBV19	TRBJ1-2	-
TGTGCCAGCAGCGGCGGGGCAGGCCTAAAACTGTTTTTT	CASSGGAGLKLFF	-	TRBV7-3	TRBJ1-4	-
TGTGCCACCAGCAGGGAGGGACGGTCTCTCAATCAGCCCCAGCATTTT	CATSREGRSLNQPQHF	-	TRBV15	TRBJ1-5	-
TGTGCCAGCGGAATCATTAGACAGTCCAGCAATGAAAAACTGTTTTTT	CASGIIRQSSNEKLFF	-	TRBV28	TRBJ1-4	-
TGTGCCAGCAGCTTAACAGAGTCAACTGAAGCTTTCTTT	CASSLTESTEAFF	-	TRBV7-2	TRBJ1-1	once
TGTGCCAGCAGCGTAGGTCCAGGGGTCGCCACCGGGGAGCTGTTTTTT	CASSVGPGVATGELFF	-	TRBV9	TRBJ2-2	-
TGTGCCAGTAGTCTAAAAGGACAGGGGGCCATCCTTTACTACAATGAGCAGTTCTTC	CASSLKGQGAILYYNEQFF	TRBD1	TRBV19	TRBJ2-1	-
TGTGCCAGTAGTTCCCCCCCATGGGGGGGGTGGAACACTGAAGCTTTCTTT	CASSSPPWGGWNTEAFF	-	TRBV19	TRBJ1-1	-
TGCGCCAGCAGCTACGGACAGATTTACCACGATGAGCAGTTCTTC	CASSYGQIYHDEQFF	-	TRBV5-1	TRBJ2-1	-
TGTGCCAGCAGCCAGGCTGGTTACGAGCAGTACTTC	CASSQAGYEQYF	-	TRBV3-1/TRBV3-2	TRBJ2-7	-
TGTGCCAGTAGTGCAGGGTTTACGAACACTGAAGCTTTCTTT	CASSAGFTNTEAFF	-	TRBV19	TRBJ1-1	-
TGTGCCAGCAGCTTGGTTGGGAGAAGCTCTGGGGCCAACGTCCTGACTTTC	CASSLVGRSSGANVLTF	-	TRBV5-6	TRBJ2-6	-
TGTGCCACCAGTGACGACATCTCTAGCGTTGAGACCCAGTACTTC	CATSDDISSVETQYF	-	TRBV24-1	TRBJ2-5	-
TGTGCCAGCAGTGAAACAGGGGATAACTATGGCTACACCTTC	CASSETGDNYGYTF	TRBD1	TRBV28	TRBJ1-2	-
TGCAGCATATTGGGGGGTGAAGCTTTCTTT	CSILGGEAFF	-	TRBV29-1	TRBJ1-1	-
TGTGCCTGGAGTGTATCGTTCAATGAGCAGTTCTTC	CAWSVSFNEQFF	-	TRBV30	TRBJ2-1	-
TGTGCCAGCTCACCCCGACAGTACGAGCAGTACTTC	CASSPRQYEQYF	-	TRBV18	TRBJ2-7	-
TGTGCCAGCAGCCAGACTAGCGCCTCTAAGCAGTTCTTC	CASSQTSASKQFF	TRBD2	TRBV5-8	TRBJ2-1	-
TGTGCCAGCAGCTTAGCCCAGAATCGCTACGAGCAGTACTTC	CASSLAQNRYEQYF	-	TRBV7-9	TRBJ2-7	once
TGTGCCAGCAGCTTGAGGGACAGGGGGCTTTACGAGCAGTACTTC	CASSLRDRGLYEQYF	TRBD1	TRBV5-6	TRBJ2-7	-
TGCAGCGTTGAAAGGGAGGGATACGAGCAGTACTTC	CSVEREGYEQYF	TRBD2	TRBV29-1	TRBJ2-7	-
TGTGCCATCAGCGAGACAGGCCCTAACTATGGCTACACCTTC	CAISETGPNYGYTF	-	TRBV10-3	TRBJ1-2	-
TGTGCCAGCAGCTTGGCAGGGGGCAGGTATGGCTACACCTTC	CASSLAGGRYGYTF	TRBD1	TRBV5-4	TRBJ1-2	-
TGTGCCAGTGGGCAAGGCGAGCAGTTCTTC	CASGQGEQFF	-	TRBV2	TRBJ2-1	-
TGTGCCAGTTGGAGCGGGGCCCCCCCCAATCAGCCCCAGCATTTT	CASWSGAPPNQPQHF	-	TRBV19	TRBJ1-5	few
TGTGCCTCAAAGGCAGGGGTCTATCAGCCCCAGCATTTT	CASKAGVYQPQHF	-	TRBV6-5	TRBJ1-5	-
TGTGCCACCAGTGATTCTCAGGGAGCGGGACTGAACACTGAAGCTTTCTTT	CATSDSQGAGLNTEAFF	-	TRBV24-1	TRBJ1-1	-
TGCGCCAGCAGTCAGGGAAGGTCCTACGAGCAGTACTTC	CASSQGRSYEQYF	-	TRBV5-1	TRBJ2-7	-
TGCAGCGTTGAGTCAGCTAACTATGGCTACACCTTC	CSVESANYGYTF	-	TRBV29-1	TRBJ1-2	-
TGTGCCAGCAGCTTAGGGTACCGGGACAGAGCAACAAGGGACTATGGCTACACCTTC	CASSLGYRDRATRDYGYTF	TRBD1	TRBV7-8	TRBJ1-2	-
TGCGCCAGCAGCCAAGAAGTAGCAGTGGAGGTCTATGGCTACACCTTC	CASSQEVAVEVYGYTF	-	TRBV4-1	TRBJ1-2	-
TGTGCCAGCAGTTCCGGACTAGCAATGGCCAATGAGCAGTTCTTC	CASSSGLAMANEQFF	TRBD2	TRBV6-2/TRBV6-3	TRBJ2-1	-